Shown below are 30 T cell receptor beta chains from a single sample sequenced in a study of prognosis after radiotherapy for stage I lung cancer. Researchers used two-round multiplex PCR to amplify TCR beta CDR3 starting from genomic DNA. The first PCR round targeted every TRBV and TRBJ gene with specific primers. TCRdb analysed the multiplex PCR reads with MiXCR anew, one entry per CDR3 protein. Among about 18,000 distinct CDR3 sequences, approximately 25% were seen once, and the ten largest hold 20% to 25%. The source was PBMCs, collected before or after stereotactic body radiation therapy (not recorded which). The receptors derive from a donor aged 50 or older with non-small cell lung cancer.

Worth noting for this clonotype: A far larger clone differs by one base, so this is likely a read error. The chain couples TRBV20-1 to TRBJ2-1; 14 bases match TRBD2. The ends lost 2 bases at V and 13 bases at J; junction bases unmatched: 13. The germline V gene has CDR1 DFQATT and CDR2 SNEGSKA (reference sequence). CDR3 length equals 16 residues. CDR3 DNA sequence: TGCAGTGCTAGACCCCCGGGACTAGCGGGGGAAGAGACCCAGTTCTTC. This encodes CSARPPGLAGEETQFF.

This clonotype was seen ten or more times. One end of the junction fails to match germline, which may point to a read error. The chain combines TRBV7-7 with TRBJ2-7; D is possibly TRBD1 (5 bases). Germline V gene data show CDR1 as SSHAT and CDR2 as FNYEAQ (reference sequence). The CDR3 spans 13 residues. CDR3 in DNA: TGTGCTAGCAGCCCAGACAGTTCCTACGAGCAGTACTTC. It specifies CASSPDSSYEQYF.

A word on this clonotype: A much larger clonotype is one base distant, so this may be a read error. V is TRBV5-4 and J is TRBJ1-2, with 7 bases lining up with TRBD1. Unmatched junction bases numbered 12, after V lost 6 bases and J lost 4 bases. Per germline, CDR1 SGHNT and CDR2 YYREEE (reference sequence). CDR3 length: 15 residues. The CDR3 coding sequence is TGTGCCAGCAACTCGCAGGGGGAAGAGATCTATGGCTACACCTTC. Its protein product is CASNSQGEEIYGYTF.

This clonotype qualifies as medium-sized. This chain uses TRBV20-1 with TRBJ1-6, with D possibly matching TRBD1 (6 bases). There are 14 residues in the CDR3. V gave up 3 bases and J gave up 9 bases, with 15 bases separating them. Germline CDR1 reads DFQATT; CDR2 reads SNEGSKA (reference sequence). The CDR3 nucleotides read TGCAGTGCTAGTCGGCCGGGGGGCTCTTCACCCCTCCACTTT. This translates into CSASRPGGSSPLHF.

On this clonotype: A read error is possible here, since a much larger clone lies one base away. The V and J genes are TRBV5-4 and TRBJ2-1; D not certain. V lost 0 bases and J 3 bases, leaving 10 bases between the germline ends. Germline lookup yields CDR1 SGHNT and CDR2 YYREEE (reference sequence). The CDR3 runs to 15 residues. The CDR3 nucleotides are TGTGCCAGCAGCTTGGAACAGATGAACTACAATGAGCAGTTCTTC. Its protein is CASSLEQMNYNEQFF.

This clonotype is labeled large. The chain uses TRBV6-2 or TRBV6-3 and TRBJ2-2, with D possibly being TRBD2 (5 bases). This CDR3 is built from 14 residues. Trimming cost V 5 bases and J 6 bases, with 13 bases left between them. Germline assignment: CDR1 MNHEY and CDR2 SVGEGT. For the CDR3, the DNA is TGTGCCAGCAGTGACGGGATCGGCGCCGGGGAGCTGTTTTTT. This sequence encodes CASSDGIGAGELFF.

This clonotype has at least ten counts. V and J are TRBV9 and TRBJ1-3; D remains ambiguous. Trimming removed 0 bases at V and 2 bases at J, with 9 bases between. Germline-derived CDR1 and CDR2 are SGDLS and YYNGEE. This CDR3 is 15 amino acids long. This chain's CDR3 is CASSVAPGAGNTIYF. The DNA of the CDR3 is TGTGCCAGCAGCGTAGCTCCCGGGGCTGGAAACACCATATATTTT.

The table lists this clonotype with many counts. The chain is built from TRBV12-3 or TRBV12-4 and TRBJ2-7; 8 bases map to TRBD2. Trimming at V came to 6 bases and at J to 0 bases, leaving 7 bases not matched to a gene. This CDR3 spans 15 amino acids. The CDR3, as DNA: TGTGCCAGCAGCCGAGCCGGGGGGGACTCCTACGAGCAGTACTTC. This sequence encodes CASSRAGGDSYEQYF.

This clonotype is a singleton in its sample. V gene TRBV6-4 combines with J gene TRBJ2-3; 7 nucleotides agree with TRBD2. V was clipped by 6 bases and J by 4 bases; unmatched bases: 10. The germline V gene has CDR1 MRHNA and CDR2 SNTAGT. The length of the CDR3 is 15 residues. CDR3 bases: TGTGCCAGCAGACAGACTAGCAGGATTGCAGATACGCAGTATTTT. Its protein product is CASRQTSRIADTQYF.

This clonotype occurred many times. The rearrangement uses TRBV29-1 and TRBJ1-1; no definite D call. The CDR3 has 15 residues. Germline lookup yields CDR1 SQVTM and CDR2 ANQGSEA. The V and J ends lost 0 bases and 1 base respectively, with 12 bases between them. CDR3 in amino acids: CSVEDPGLKNTEAFF. Written as DNA, the CDR3 is TGCAGCGTTGAAGACCCCGGACTGAAGAACACTGAAGCTTTCTTT.

As to this clonotype: Germline and junction disagree at one end, which may indicate a read error. The chain couples TRBV6-5 to TRBJ1-6; 9 bases fit TRBD1. The CDR3 has 19 residues. Per germline, CDR1 MNHEY and CDR2 SVGAGI. The CDR3 DNA reads as TGTGCCAGCAGTTGCCTTCCGAAACTAGACAGGGGGTATAATTCACCCATCCACTTT. Protein: CASSCLPKLDRGYNSPIHF.

This chain uses TRBV9 with TRBJ2-3; 7 bases line up with TRBD2. The CDR3 runs 15 residues. The ends lost 7 bases at V and 3 bases at J; junction bases unmatched: 11. Germline-derived CDR1 and CDR2 are SGDLS and YYNGEE. The CDR3, as DNA: TGTGCCAGCCCCACCGGGACTATACAAACAGATACGCAGTATTTT. This translates into CASPTGTIQTDTQYF.

V usage is TRBV20-1 and J usage is TRBJ2-7; 8 positions agree with TRBD2. Germline CDR1 is DFQATT and CDR2 is SNEGSKA (reference sequence). This CDR3 region has 15 residues. Trimming removed 8 bases from V and 2 bases from J; junction bases left unmatched: 14. CDR3 nucleotides: TGCAGTACTGACGACAGACTAGCGTTAGCCTACGAGCAGTACTTC. Its protein product is CSTDDRLALAYEQYF.

Points on this clonotype: No conserved phenylalanine or tryptophan is present at the end of the CDR3, so a read error is the likely explanation. The chain combines TRBV3-1 with TRBJ2-7; D not certain. Trimming stripped 5 bases from V and 5 bases from J, with 10 bases between. CDR3 size: 12 residues. From germline, CDR1 is LGHDT and CDR2 YNNKEL (reference sequence). In nucleotides, the CDR3 is TGTGCCAGCAGCGACCTCACCCACGAGCAGTACTCC. Its translation is CASSDLTHEQYS.

The V call is TRBV3-1, the J call TRBJ1-2; D gene ambiguous. Germline V gives CDR1 LGHDT, CDR2 YNNKEL (reference sequence). V was clipped by 5 bases and J by 10 bases, with 11 bases between them. The CDR3 has 11 amino acids. CDR3: CASSCLVIYTF. CDR3 nucleotide sequence: TGTGCCAGCAGCTGTTTGGTTATCTACACCTTC.

This clonotype was picked up one time. At one boundary the junction diverges from the germline segment, which might be a read error. The rearrangement links TRBV6-1 to TRBJ1-6, with D possibly TRBD1 on 6 matching bases. The CDR3 is 16 amino acids. CDR1 is MNHNS, CDR2 SASEGT, per germline. CDR3 protein: CATNKRSGTSSSPIHF. CDR3 DNA sequence: TGTGCCACCAATAAGAGATCCGGGACAAGTAGTTCACCCATCCACTTT.

This clonotype appeared many times. V gene TRBV7-9 combines with J gene TRBJ2-7; 8 nucleotides align to TRBD2. Germline V gene data show CDR1 as SEHNR and CDR2 as FQNEAQ (reference sequence). V trimming: 9 bases; J trimming: 4 bases; junction bases outside the gene matches: 8. The CDR3 is 13 residues long. CDR3 loop: CASSGGPIYEQYF. CDR3 bases: TGTGCCAGTTCGGGAGGGCCTATTTACGAGCAGTACTTC.

This clonotype was counted at least ten times. The chain employs TRBV30 and TRBJ1-5; no reliable D call. V lost 2 bases, J lost 3 bases, and 8 bases lay in between. The CDR3 is made up of 13 amino acids. CDR1 and CDR2 from the germline V gene are GTSNPN and SVGIG (reference sequence). CDR3 loop: CAWSFDDNQPQHF. CDR3 nucleotides: TGTGCCTGGAGTTTTGATGACAATCAGCCCCAGCATTTT.

The genes are TRBV5-1 and TRBJ2-3; 10 nucleotides line up with TRBD2. Trimming at V came to 4 bases and at J to 5 bases, leaving 10 bases not matched to a gene. Per the germline V gene, CDR1 is SGHRS and CDR2 is YFSETQ. The CDR3 is made up of 16 amino acids. CDR3 amino acids: CASSAALAGAKDTQYF. The CDR3 DNA reads TGCGCCAGCAGCGCGGCCCTAGCGGGGGCAAAAGATACGCAGTATTTT.

This clonotype was observed at least ten times. This chain's CDR3 is CASSPQADGGANTGELFF. Written as DNA, the CDR3 is TGTGCCAGCAGCCCCCAGGCCGACGGGGGCGCAAACACCGGGGAGCTGTTTTTT. V gene TRBV7-8 combines with J gene TRBJ2-2, with D possibly being TRBD1 or TRBD2 (6 bases each). Germline CDR1 reads SGHVS; CDR2 reads FQNEAQ. The CDR3 totals 18 residues. The V end lost 5 bases, the J end lost 2 bases, and 21 bases lay between the germline ends.

Concerning this clonotype: A far larger clone is only one base removed, so a read error is likely. The rearrangement links TRBV6-4 to TRBJ2-1, with a weak D call TRBD2 (5 bases). Germline V gene data show CDR1 as MRHNA and CDR2 as SNTAGT. The ends were cut back, 3 bases at V and 8 bases at J, with 17 bases in the middle. This CDR3 has 15 residues. The CDR3 DNA sequence: TGTGCCAGCAGTGAAGGTACGGGATGGCCGGATGAGCAGTTCTTC. Its protein is CASSEGTGWPDEQFF.

As for this clonotype: A single base is all that separates this from a far larger clone, so a read error is likely. The chain recombines TRBV6-5 with TRBJ2-7, with D uncertain. The germline V and J ends were trimmed by 6 bases and 5 bases, with 17 bases remaining between them. The CDR3 has 14 amino acids. CDR1 and CDR2 from the germline V gene are MNHEY and SVGAGI. As DNA, the CDR3 is TGTGCCAGCAGACCAAAAGGGTCAGTCCACGAGCAGTACTTC. Its translation: CASRPKGSVHEQYF.

This clonotype was recorded at least ten times. Here the CDR3 reads CSAKVTEIVAKNIQYF. In nucleotides, the CDR3 is TGCAGTGCAAAGGTCACAGAGATTGTAGCCAAAAACATTCAGTACTTC. This chain uses TRBV20-1 with TRBJ2-4, with D unclear. V lost 6 bases and J 0 bases, leaving 18 bases between the germline ends. CDR1 is DFQATT, CDR2 SNEGSKA, per germline (reference sequence). The CDR3 contains 16 residues.

The sample holds many counts of this clonotype. V gene TRBV11-2 combines with J gene TRBJ2-7; perhaps D is TRBD1 or TRBD2 (5 bases each). The V end lost 1 base, the J end lost 6 bases, and 10 bases lay between the germline ends. CDR3 length: 13 amino acids. Germline V gene sequence: CDR1 SGHAT, CDR2 FQNNGV. CDR3 DNA: TGTGCCAGCAGCTTAGGGGTGGGGGTCGAGCAGTACTTC. Protein product: CASSLGVGVEQYF. Filled out from reference TRBV11-2 and TRBJ2-7, the complete variable domain reads EAGVAQSPRYKIIEKRQSVAFWCNPISGHATLYWYQQILGQGPKLLIQFQNNGVVDDSQLPKDRFSAERLKGVDSTLKIQPAKLEDSAVYLCASSLGVGVEQYFGPGTRLTVT.

This clonotype was counted many times. The chain has TRBV5-1 and TRBJ2-1; no definite D call. With 0 bases removed from V and 7 bases from J, the gap between germline ends came to 8 bases. This CDR3 comprises 13 residues. Germline lookup yields CDR1 SGHRS and CDR2 YFSETQ. CDR3: CASSLGSGNEQFF. The CDR3, as DNA: TGCGCCAGCAGCTTGGGGAGTGGAAATGAGCAGTTCTTC.

This clonotype has a count of ten or more. The genes are TRBV19 and TRBJ2-7; 9 bases are a match to TRBD2. Germline CDR1 and CDR2: LNHDA and SQIVND (reference sequence). The length of the CDR3 is 14 residues. The V and J ends lost 4 bases and 10 bases, in that order; junction bases with no gene match: 11. This CDR3 reads CASSNLAGNLFQYF. CDR3 bases: TGTGCCAGTAGTAATCTAGCGGGGAACCTTTTCCAGTACTTC.

The gene calls are TRBV11-2 and TRBJ2-7; a weak D match, TRBD1 (5 bases). Germline V lookup: CDR1 SGHAT, CDR2 FQNNGV. The CDR3 totals 15 residues. Trimming shortened V by 3 bases and J by 3 bases, and 15 bases separated the two germline ends. The CDR3 DNA is TGTGCCAGCAGCTTTCAGACAGTGGCCTTCTACGAGCAGTACTTC. Its protein product is CASSFQTVAFYEQYF. Supplemented by reference TRBV11-2 and TRBJ2-7, the full variable domain reads EAGVAQSPRYKIIEKRQSVAFWCNPISGHATLYWYQQILGQGPKLLIQFQNNGVVDDSQLPKDRFSAERLKGVDSTLKIQPAKLEDSAVYLCASSFQTVAFYEQYFGPGTRLTVT.

This clonotype was detected only a few times. This sequence may be a read error, since a much larger clone differs from it by one base. The chain links TRBV9 to TRBJ2-7; weak D call: TRBD1 (5 bases). The V end lost 0 bases, the J end lost 6 bases, and 16 bases lay between the germline ends. Germline loops: CDR1 SGDLS, CDR2 YYNGEE. This CDR3 spans 15 amino acids. CDR3 region: CASSVEGIGPSEQYF. The CDR3 nucleotides are TGTGCCAGCAGCGTAGAGGGGATCGGACCCTCCGAGCAGTACTTC.

Comments on this clonotype: At one end the junction does not follow the germline gene, possibly because of a read error. J is TRBJ2-6 and V is TRBV12-3 or TRBV12-4, with a weak D call TRBD1 (5 bases). The CDR3 consists of 17 residues. The CDR3 region has the DNA TGTGCCAGCAGTTTCAGGCACGAGAGCTCTGGGGCTAACGTCCTGACTTTC. Protein product: CASSFRHESSGANVLTF.

In its sample, this clonotype was seen many times. This chain connects TRBV20-1 to TRBJ2-4, with TRBD2 as a possible D gene (5 bases). Germline values: CDR1 DFQATT, CDR2 SNEGSKA (reference sequence). V gave up 6 bases and J gave up 3 bases, with 12 bases separating them. The CDR3 is made up of 13 amino acids. This CDR3 reads CSAGGLGKNIQYF. CDR3 sequence (DNA): TGCAGTGCCGGCGGGCTTGGCAAAAACATTCAGTACTTC.